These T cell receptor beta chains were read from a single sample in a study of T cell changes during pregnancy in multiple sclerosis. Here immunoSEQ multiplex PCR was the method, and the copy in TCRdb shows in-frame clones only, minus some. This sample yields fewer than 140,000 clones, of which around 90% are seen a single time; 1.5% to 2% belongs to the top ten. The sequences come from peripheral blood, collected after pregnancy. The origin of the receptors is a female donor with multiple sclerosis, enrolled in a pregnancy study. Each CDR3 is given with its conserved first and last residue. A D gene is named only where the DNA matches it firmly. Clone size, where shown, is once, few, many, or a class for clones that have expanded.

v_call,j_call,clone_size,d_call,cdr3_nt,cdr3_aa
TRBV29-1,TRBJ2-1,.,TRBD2,TGCAGCGCTAGACTAGCGGGGGGGTCCGATGAGCAGTTCTTC,CSARLAGGSDEQFF
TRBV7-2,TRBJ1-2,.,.,TGTGCCAGCAGCTTAGCGGAGGGAAACTATGGCTACACCTTC,CASSLAEGNYGYTF
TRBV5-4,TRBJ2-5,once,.,TGTGCCAGCAGCCTAGACAGGTTCCAAGAGACCCAGTACTTC,CASSLDRFQETQYF
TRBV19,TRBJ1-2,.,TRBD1,TGTGCCAGTAATAAGGGGGCACACTATGGCTACACCTTC,CASNKGAHYGYTF
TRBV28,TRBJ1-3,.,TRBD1,TGTGCCAGCAGTTTATACGGCACAGGGGGCTCAGGTGGAAACACCATATATTTT,CASSLYGTGGSGGNTIYF
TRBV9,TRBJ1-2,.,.,TGTGCCAGCAGCGTAGGGGGGGGAGCTAACTATGGCTACACCTTC,CASSVGGGANYGYTF
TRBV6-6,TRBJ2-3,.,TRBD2,TGTGCCAGCAGTTCCGGGACTATCCTCACAGATACGCAGTATTTT,CASSSGTILTDTQYF
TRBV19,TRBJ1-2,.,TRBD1,TGTGCCAGTAGCGATCCGGGACAGGGCATCGGCTACACCTTC,CASSDPGQGIGYTF
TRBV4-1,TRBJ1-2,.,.,TGCGCCAGCAGCCAAGGACCACAGTGGAATAACTATGGCTACACCTTC,CASSQGPQWNNYGYTF
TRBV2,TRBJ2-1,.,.,TGTGCCAGCAGTGGGAGTGGATACAATGAGCAGTTCTTC,CASSGSGYNEQFF
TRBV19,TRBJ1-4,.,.,TGTGCCAGTAGTATAGGCAGGTCTGAAAAACTGTTTTTT,CASSIGRSEKLFF
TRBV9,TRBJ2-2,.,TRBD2,TGTGCCAGCAGCTCATATAGCGGGAGTTTCACCGGGGAGCTGTTTTTT,CASSSYSGSFTGELFF
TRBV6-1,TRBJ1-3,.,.,TGTGCCAGCAGTGGCGGACACGACTCTGGAAACACCATATATTTT,CASSGGHDSGNTIYF
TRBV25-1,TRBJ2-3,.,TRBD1,TGTGCCAGCAGGGGGACAGGGGGCACAGATACGCAGTATTTT,CASRGTGGTDTQYF
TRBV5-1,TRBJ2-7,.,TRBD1,TGCGCCAGCAGCTTATCACAGGGGTTCTCCTACGAGCAGTACTTC,CASSLSQGFSYEQYF
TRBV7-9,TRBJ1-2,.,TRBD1,TGTGCCAGCAGCTTAGGCGGACAGGGAGTATCGTGGGGCTACACCTTC,CASSLGGQGVSWGYTF
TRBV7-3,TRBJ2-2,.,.,TGTGCCAGCAGCTTAGTGGGGAGCGCGGCGAACACCGGGGAGCTGTTTTTT,CASSLVGSAANTGELFF
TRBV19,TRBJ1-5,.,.,TGTGCCAGTAGTAACAGGGACCGGAGCAATCAGCCCCAGCATTTT,CASSNRDRSNQPQHF
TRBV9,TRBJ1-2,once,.,TGTGCCAGCAGCGTAAGTCAGGGTGCTGGCTACACCTTC,CASSVSQGAGYTF
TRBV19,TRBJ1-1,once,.,TGTGCCAGTAGAGAACAGATGAACACTGAAGCTTTCTTT,CASREQMNTEAFF
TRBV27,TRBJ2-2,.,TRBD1,TGTGCCAGCAGTATAACAGGGGAGACCGGGGAGCTGTTTTTT,CASSITGETGELFF
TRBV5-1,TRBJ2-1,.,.,TGCGCCAGCAGCTTGCGGCCGGGGACCTACAATGAGCAGTTCTTC,CASSLRPGTYNEQFF
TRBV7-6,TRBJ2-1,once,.,TGTGCCAGCAGCTTAGTTCCTAGCGCGATGCTCAATGAGCAGTTCTTC,CASSLVPSAMLNEQFF
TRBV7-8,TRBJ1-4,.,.,TGTGCCAGCAGCTTGTGGAGCGGCCCTAATGAAAAACTGTTTTTT,CASSLWSGPNEKLFF
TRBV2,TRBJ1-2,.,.,TGTGCCAGCAGTGAAGTGGTCACAGGGTCTGGCTACACCTTC,CASSEVVTGSGYTF
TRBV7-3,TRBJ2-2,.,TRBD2,TGTGCCAGCAGCACCACAGGGAGTACTAGCGGGAGAACTGGGGAGCTGTTTTTT,CASSTTGSTSGRTGELFF
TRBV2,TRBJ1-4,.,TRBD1,TGTGCCAGCAGGGATCCGGGACAGGGTCCGGGAAAACTGTTTTTT,CASRDPGQGPGKLFF
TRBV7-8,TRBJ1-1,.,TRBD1,TGTGCCAGCAGCTTCCGGACAGGGAACACTGAAGCTTTCTTT,CASSFRTGNTEAFF
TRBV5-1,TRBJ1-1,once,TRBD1,TGCGCCAGCAGCTTAACAGGGGCAATGAACACTGAAGCTTTCTTT,CASSLTGAMNTEAFF
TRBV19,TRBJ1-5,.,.,TGTGCCACCCGGAGGTTTAAAGATCAGCCCCAGCATTTT,CATRRFKDQPQHF
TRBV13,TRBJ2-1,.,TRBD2,TGTGCCAGCAGCTTAATAGCGGGAGGGCGGAGTCAGAATGAGCAGTTCTTC,CASSLIAGGRSQNEQFF
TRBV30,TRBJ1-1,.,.,TGTGCCTGGAGTGGGGGGGGGAACACTGAAGCTTTCTTT,CAWSGGGNTEAFF
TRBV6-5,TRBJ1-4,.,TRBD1,TGTGCCAGCAGTCAGGACAGGTTCGAAAAACTGTTTTTT,CASSQDRFEKLFF
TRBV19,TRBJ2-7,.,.,TGTGCCAGTAGTTGGGAGCTCCCCTACGAGCAGTACTTC,CASSWELPYEQYF
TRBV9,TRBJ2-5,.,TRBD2,TGTGCCAGCAGCGTAGGGGCGGGGGTTCAAGAGACCCAGTACTTC,CASSVGAGVQETQYF
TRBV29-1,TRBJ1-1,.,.,TGCAGCGTTCTGGCAGGGGTGACTGAAGCTTTCTTT,CSVLAGVTEAFF
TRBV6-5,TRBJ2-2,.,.,TGTGCCAGCAGTTCACGCGGCAGCACCGGGGAGCTGTTTTTT,CASSSRGSTGELFF
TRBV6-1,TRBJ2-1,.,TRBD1,TGTGCCAGCAGTCGGCAGGGGGAGTCACACAATGAGCAGTTCTTC,CASSRQGESHNEQFF
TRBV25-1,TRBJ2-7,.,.,TGTGCCAGCAGTGAACCGGTGCACTTC,CASSEPVHF
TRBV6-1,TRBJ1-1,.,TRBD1,TGTGCCAGCAGGACAGGGAGTAACACTGAAGCTTTCTTT,CASRTGSNTEAFF
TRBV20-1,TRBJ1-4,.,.,TGCAGTGCTAGGCAGAATGAAAAACTGTTTTTT,CSARQNEKLFF
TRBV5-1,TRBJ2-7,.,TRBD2,TGCGCCAGCAGCCCGGGGGTGAGCGGGGTGGGGTACGAGCAGTACTTC,CASSPGVSGVGYEQYF